This entry describes one TCR beta chain. The sample comes from a study of sequential checkpoint blockade in melanoma. On the study more broadly: First-line arms were nivolumab then ipilimumab, or the reverse, randomized 1:1. After both sequences, patients received maintenance nivolumab.

Trimming shortened V by 5 bases and J by 3 bases, and 11 bases separated the two germline ends. The CDR3 spans 14 residues. The germline gives CDR1 SGHVS, CDR2 FQNEAQ. Sequencing used immunoSEQ multiplex PCR; TCRdb keeps in-frame clones, though not all of them. The sample records fewer than 25,000 clones, roughly 80% being singletons. The treatment is: randomized to nivolumab then ipilimumab (arm A) or the reverse (arm B). DNA-damaging chemotherapy had not been given to any patient beforehand. Sorted cells were live CD3+CD8+, lacking CD19 and CD56, from PBMCs. This TCR was recovered from a human donor with melanoma. The rearrangement joins TRBV7-8 to TRBJ1-5; possibly TRBD1 for D (6 bases). Sequenced here: CD8+ T cells sorted from blood (inferred from file names), sampled from a patient given nivolumab and ipilimumab in sequence. CDR3 amino acids: CASSMGQANQPQHF. The CDR3 coding sequence is TGTGCCAGCAGCATGGGACAAGCCAATCAGCCCCAGCATTTT.